Described below is a single TCR beta chain sequence and its context. Its antigen specificity is not known. The sample holds no much larger clone one base away, and base qualities are not on file. This entry comes from a study of post-analysis software for immune sequencing data (dated by TCRdb to about 2015). For the study in its entirety: The recorded disease courses included relapsing-remitting, secondary progressive and progressive-relapsing multiple sclerosis, and some patients had no subtype annotation. The multiple sclerosis patient repertoires were compared with ten to eleven previously published healthy control repertoires from donors aged 6 to 25 years. A subset of samples was prepared in parallel using single-end sample barcoding, then pooled and co-amplified after Illumina adapter ligation. The paper's findings and limits, for the study overall: The multiple sclerosis patient group was slightly younger than the control group. Significantly lower normalized Chao1 diversity was found in multiple sclerosis patients than in controls, suggesting substantial peripheral T-cell clonal expansion. Significantly higher frequencies in patients than in controls were found for about five TRBV segments, including TRBV5-6, TRBV5-1 and TRBV20-1. Strong co-clustering of samples prepared in the same batch was shown by direct clustering with F measure, prompting a batch-effect correction.

To demonstrate the VDJtools post-analysis software, TCR beta repertoires were profiled from the peripheral blood of roughly 14 young patients with multiple sclerosis. The multiple sclerosis patients were children and adolescents ranging in age from 6 to 15 years. Taken from cysteine to phenylalanine, the CDR3 has 15 residues. Only the CDR3 part of the read is kept: 45 bases, read in frame from the first base. For CDR1 and CDR2, the germline V gene lists MDHEN and SYDVKM. The germline ends are 16 bases apart after V is trimmed by 5 bases and J by 3 bases. The library came from PCR. Sequencing was carried out with an Illumina HiSeq 2500. To reduce PCR and sequencing biases, unique molecular identifiers were built into the TCR beta cDNA libraries. Every 1 to 10 million input T cells yielded 500,000 or so cDNA molecules, meaning each molecule approximated one T cell. The patient libraries were prepared and sequenced with the same protocol used for the earlier healthy control dataset. Within a given batch, samples were prepared together, multiplexed and sequenced on the same HiSeq lane. Per the source publication's procedure: MIGEC was used to process the raw barcoded reads, and molecular identifier groups with only a single read were discarded before consensus assembly and CDR3 extraction. VDJtools was used for post-analysis of the clonotype tables, and diversity was normalized by down-sampling every dataset to the size of the smallest sample. In repertoire overlap clustering, CDR3 amino acid sequences, but not nucleotide sequences, were matched to correct batch-related cross-sample contamination. TCRdb cleaned the public reads at Q25 with fastp, built clones with MiXCR and kept in-frame beta chains. Rows with one shared CDR3 protein collapse into an entry with the most common genes and DNA. TCRdb's processing, not the authors', yielded these V and J calls. The sample yields roughly 800,000 distinct CDR3 sequences; about 45% were counted once. The top ten clones comprise roughly 4.4% of the sample.

The receptor's source is a girl aged 5-17 years with multiple sclerosis. Sequenced input: blood. The sequence is built from TRBV28 and TRBJ1-2, with TRBD1 tentatively as D gene (5 bases match). The CDR3 reads as follows: CASSAPGGLDYGYTF. The sequenced DNA is TGTGCCAGCAGTGCCCCGGGGGGTTTGGACTATGGCTACACCTTC.